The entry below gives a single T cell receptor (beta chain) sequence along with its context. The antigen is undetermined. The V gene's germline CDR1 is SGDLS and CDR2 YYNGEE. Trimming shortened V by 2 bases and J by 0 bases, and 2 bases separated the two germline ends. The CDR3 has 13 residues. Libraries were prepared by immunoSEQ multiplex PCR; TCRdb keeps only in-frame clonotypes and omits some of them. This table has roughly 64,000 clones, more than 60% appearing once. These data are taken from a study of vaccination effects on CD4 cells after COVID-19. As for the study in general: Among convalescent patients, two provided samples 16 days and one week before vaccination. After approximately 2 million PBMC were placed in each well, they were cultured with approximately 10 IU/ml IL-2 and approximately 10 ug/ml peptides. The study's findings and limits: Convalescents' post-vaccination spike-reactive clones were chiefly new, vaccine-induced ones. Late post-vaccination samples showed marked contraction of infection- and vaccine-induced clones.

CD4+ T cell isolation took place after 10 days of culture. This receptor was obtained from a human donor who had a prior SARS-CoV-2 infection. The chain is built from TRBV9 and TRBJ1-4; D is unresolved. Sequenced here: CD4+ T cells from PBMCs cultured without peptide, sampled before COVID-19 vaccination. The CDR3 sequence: CASSVATNEKLFF. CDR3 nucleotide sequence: TGTGCCAGCAGCGTTGCAACTAATGAAAAACTGTTTTTT.